The next 20 T cell receptor beta chains were all read from a single sample in a study of T-cell memory formation after mild COVID-19. MiXCR, run by TCRdb on the 5' RACE reads, gives a single entry per CDR3 protein. The data show about 150,000 distinct CDR3 sequences, about 14% seen once. The sequenced material came from PBMCs or a T cell subset sorted from them (not recorded which). These TCRs come from an adult woman who had mild COVID-19 (a few samples of this study predate the infection). Cell type and time point are not known.

The chain is built from TRBV5-1 and TRBJ2-3; a possible D gene is TRBD2 (6 bases). This CDR3 has 14 residues. V lost 1 base and J lost 1, with 7 bases in between. Germline V gives CDR1 SGHRS, CDR2 YFSETQ. The DNA for the CDR3 is TGCGCCAGCAGCTTGCCTAGCGGCACAGATACGCAGTATTTT. This codes for CASSLPSGTDTQYF.

The DNA of the CDR3 is TGCGCCAGCAGCCACCACCTCCCTCGGACAGGGACGAACACCGGGGAGCTGTTTTTT. Translating it yields CASSHHLPRTGTNTGELFF. J is TRBJ2-2 and V is TRBV4-1; 8 nucleotides line up with TRBD1. CDR1 is MGHRA and CDR2 is YSYEKL in the germline V gene. This CDR3 is 19 amino acids long. Trimming cost V 3 bases and J 0 bases; bases outside gene matches: 12.

The rearrangement uses TRBV29-1 and TRBJ2-7, with 10 bases aligning to TRBD1. The CDR3 covers 13 residues. Germline CDR1 reads SQVTM; CDR2 reads ANQGSEA. The trim removed 6 bases at V and 2 bases at J, leaving 4 bases unmatched. The CDR3 nucleotides are TGCAGCGTCAAGACAGGGGGCCCCTACGAGCAGTACTTC. It encodes CSVKTGGPYEQYF.

This chain uses TRBV24-1 with TRBJ2-5; 8 positions agree with TRBD1. J was trimmed by 5 bases and V by 0 bases; bases with no gene match: 4. Per germline, CDR1 KGHDR and CDR2 SFDVKD. CDR3 length equals 15 residues. As DNA, the CDR3 is TGTGCCACCAGTGATTTGGGGACAGGCGGGGAGACCCAGTACTTC. Translated: CATSDLGTGGETQYF.

This clonotype was seen many times. The gene calls are TRBV7-2 and TRBJ2-7; a possible D gene is TRBD2 (6 bases). V was trimmed by 0 bases and J by 5 bases, leaving 11 bases between them. Germline assignment: CDR1 SGHTA and CDR2 FQGNSA. The length of the CDR3 is 14 residues. The CDR3 DNA sequence: TGTGCCAGCAGCTTAGCGGGAGGTCTAGACGAGCAGTACTTC. Amino acid sequence: CASSLAGGLDEQYF.

The gene calls are TRBV2 and TRBJ2-2; 9 bases are shared with TRBD1. Germline CDR1 SNHLY, CDR2 FYNNEI. CDR3 length: 14 residues. V was clipped by 6 bases and J by 8 bases; unmatched bases: 7. CDR3 nucleotides: TGTGCCAGCAGGGGGACAGGGTCCCTTGGGGAGCTGTTTTTT. It specifies CASRGTGSLGELFF. Full variable domain (rest looked up from reference TRBV2 and TRBJ2-2): EPEVTQTPSHQVTQMGQEVILRCVPISNHLYFYWYRQILGQKVEFLVSFYNNEISEKSEIFDDQFSVERPDGSNFTLKIRSTKLEDSAMYFCASRGTGSLGELFFGEGSRLTVL.

This sequence joins TRBV3-1 and TRBJ2-1, with 7 bases lining up with TRBD1. With V trimmed by 1 base and J by 6 bases, 12 bases remained unmatched. The CDR3 totals 17 residues. Germline V gene sequence: CDR1 LGHDT, CDR2 YNNKEL (reference sequence). The CDR3 is CASSQAKQGKGINEQFF. The CDR3 DNA is TGTGCCAGCAGCCAAGCGAAACAGGGGAAGGGGATCAATGAGCAGTTCTTC.

The chain recombines TRBV7-9 with TRBJ1-1; no reliable D call. Trimming removed 5 bases at V and 0 bases at J, with 13 bases between. Germline CDR1 reads SEHNR; CDR2 reads FQNEAQ (reference sequence). This CDR3 is 15 amino acids long. This CDR3 reads CASSRLGRMNTEAFF. CDR3 coding DNA: TGTGCCAGCAGCCGACTGGGCAGGATGAACACTGAAGCTTTCTTT.

The V and J genes are TRBV5-6 and TRBJ2-7; 11 positions agree with TRBD1. Germline V gene data show CDR1 as SGHDT and CDR2 as YYEEEE. This CDR3 has 17 amino acids. The junction had 11 bases not matched to a gene; V was cut back by 1 base and J by 5 bases. In DNA form, the CDR3 reads TGTGCCAGCAGCTTGTTTATAGGACGGGACAGGGGGGACGAGCAGTACTTC. It specifies CASSLFIGRDRGDEQYF.

This clonotype appeared many times. This sequence joins TRBV4-2 and TRBJ2-3; a weak D match, TRBD1 (6 bases). V was shortened by 1 base and J by 0 bases, with 17 bases between the two germline ends. Germline CDR1 is LGHNA and CDR2 is YNFKEQ. CDR3 size: 18 residues. The CDR3 nucleotides are TGTGCCAGCAGCCAAGCGGGGCGGTCGGACAGTAGCACAGATACGCAGTATTTT. As protein: CASSQAGRSDSSTDTQYF.

This clonotype was counted between two and nine times. The chain has TRBV3-1 and TRBJ2-7; 10 nucleotides line up with TRBD2. CDR1 is LGHDT and CDR2 is YNNKEL in the germline V gene (reference sequence). The CDR3 extends over 15 amino acids. V gave up 1 base and J gave up 7 bases; unmatched junction bases: 7. The CDR3 spells CASSQGAGGPGEQYF. The CDR3 bases are TGTGCCAGCAGCCAAGGAGCGGGAGGGCCCGGAGAGCAGTACTTC.

A few counts support this clonotype. The rearrangement links TRBV25-1 to TRBJ2-1; 10 bases are a match to TRBD2. J gave up 3 bases and V 3 bases, and 11 bases lay outside the gene matches. The germline CDR1 and CDR2 sequences are MGHDK and SYGVNS. The CDR3 spans 18 residues. This CDR3 reads CASSEWRSAGGYYNEQFF. The CDR3 region has the DNA TGTGCCAGCAGTGAGTGGCGGTCAGCGGGGGGGTACTACAATGAGCAGTTCTTC. Full variable domain (missing parts from reference TRBV25-1 and TRBJ2-1): EADIYQTPRYLVIGTGKKITLECSQTMGHDKMYWYQQDPGMELHLIHYSYGVNSTEKGDLSSESTVSRIRTEHFPLTLESARPSHTSQYLCASSEWRSAGGYYNEQFFGPGTRLTVL.

This chain links TRBV15 with TRBJ2-3; the match to TRBD2 covers 7 bases. The CDR3 contains 18 residues. Germline CDR1 reads LNHNV; CDR2 reads YYDKDF (reference sequence). J lost 1 base, V lost 3 bases, and 13 bases had no gene match. As DNA, the CDR3 is TGTGCCACCAGCAGGGACCCCCCACCAGGGAGGGGCACAGATACGCAGTATTTT. This encodes CATSRDPPPGRGTDTQYF.

The chain employs TRBV4-1 and TRBJ2-7; 8 bases fit TRBD2. This CDR3 is 16 amino acids long. The germline gives CDR1 MGHRA, CDR2 YSYEKL. Trimming removed 1 base from V and 2 bases from J; junction bases left unmatched: 7. CDR3 protein: CASSQGVGTRTYEQYF. CDR3 nucleotides: TGCGCCAGCAGCCAAGGGGTTGGGACTAGAACCTACGAGCAGTACTTC.

The table lists this clonotype with a few counts. CDR3 DNA sequence: TGTGCCAGCAGTTTAGGACTGGCCGATGAGACCCAGTACTTC. This gives the protein CASSLGLADETQYF. The chain couples TRBV12-3 or TRBV12-4 to TRBJ2-5; no clear D. The CDR3 has 14 residues. The ends were cut back, 1 base at V and 5 bases at J, with 11 bases in the middle.

V and J are TRBV5-4 and TRBJ1-2; possibly TRBD1 for D (6 bases). There are 13 residues in the CDR3. Germline V gene data show CDR1 as SGHNT and CDR2 as YYREEE (reference sequence). The V gene lost 5 bases and the J gene lost 9 bases, with 17 bases spanning the gap. In DNA, the CDR3 is TGTGCCAGCAGTCCCCAGGGGAGTAAGAGCTACACCTTC. It is translated as CASSPQGSKSYTF.

This clonotype was seen a few times. This sequence joins TRBV7-9 and TRBJ1-2, with D hard to call. The CDR3 loop spans 12 amino acids. Trimming removed 4 bases at V and 6 bases at J, with 9 bases between. Germline CDR1 reads SEHNR; CDR2 reads FQNEAQ (reference sequence). The CDR3 sequence: CASSSGGNGYTF. In nucleotides, the CDR3 is TGTGCCAGCAGCTCGGGAGGCAATGGCTACACCTTC.

The sample holds a few counts of this clonotype. The chain combines TRBV5-1 with TRBJ2-7, with 14 positions matching TRBD2. This CDR3 contains 16 residues. CDR1 and CDR2 (germline): SGHRS, YFSETQ. Germline trimming cut 4 bases from V and 0 bases from J; bases unmatched to any gene: 3. The CDR3 loop is CASSDGLAGGSYEQYF. The CDR3 DNA reads as TGCGCCAGCAGCGACGGACTAGCGGGGGGCTCCTACGAGCAGTACTTC. The full variable domain, completed using reference TRBV5-1 and TRBJ2-7, is KAGVTQTPRYLIKTRGQQVTLSCSPISGHRSVSWYQQTPGQGLQFLFEYFSETQRNKGNFPGRFSGRQFSNSRSEMNVSTLELGDSALYLCASSDGLAGGSYEQYFGPGTRLTVT.

This clonotype has only a few counts. The rearrangement joins TRBV29-1 to TRBJ2-3, with a possible D match to TRBD1 (6 bases). This CDR3 region has 15 residues. Germline V CDR1 and CDR2: SQVTM, ANQGSEA. V lost 8 bases and J 0 bases, leaving 18 bases between the germline ends. CDR3 protein: CSTRSGTPSTDTQYF. In DNA form, the CDR3 reads TGCAGCACCCGTTCCGGGACACCTAGCACAGATACGCAGTATTTT.

V is TRBV21-1 and J is TRBJ2-1. TRBV21-1 counts as a pseudogene. This CDR3 contains 15 residues. The CDR3 DNA sequence: TGTGCCAGCAGCAAAAGCTGGCCAGCCTACAATGAGCAGTTCTTC. Translated, it gives CASSKSWPAYNEQFF.